This T cell receptor (beta chain) was recorded in a study of blood T cell repertoires in COVID-19. Across the whole study: In each case, the material was cDNA or gDNA derived from T cells, B-cell-depleted T cells, or PBMCs.

Original analysis: Reference gene primer amplification gave estimated nucleated cell counts. The assay was immunoSEQ multiplex PCR, and TCRdb's table has in-frame clones only and misses some. V, J and clone size were drawn from that table, and D and trimming were deduced from the DNA. This table has some 140,000 clones, 85% appearing once. This clone was recorded a few times. The CDR3 extends over 17 amino acids. Trimming took 6 bases from V and 1 from J, leaving 21 bases between them. Germline V CDR1 and CDR2: MNHEY, SMNVEV (reference sequence). The sequenced material came from peripheral blood. The V call is TRBV27, the J call TRBJ1-1, with D possibly being TRBD1 (5 bases). The clonotype originates from a human donor in a cohort sampled during active COVID-19. CDR3 DNA: TGTGCCAGCAGGACGGAGGATTGGGGGGTCAAGAACACTGAAGCTTTCTTT. It encodes CASRTEDWGVKNTEAFF.